These T cell receptor beta chains were read from a single sample in a study of vaccination and CD4 T cells after COVID-19. Using its own MiXCR run on the PCR reads, TCRdb lists one record per CDR3 protein. This table has about 15,000 distinct CDR3 sequences, less than 65% appearing once. These receptors have no identified antigens. Sequences were derived from CD4+ T cells from blood, cultured in vitro, sampled before SARS-CoV-2 vaccination. All receptors derive from a human donor who had recovered from COVID-19. CDR3s include the opening cysteine and the closing phenylalanine or tryptophan. The D gene is left open where the match is weak. The size field is filled for only some rows; it gives once, few, many or a size class.

cdr3_nt,cdr3_aa,clone_size,v_call,cdr3_length,j_call,d_call
TGCAGTGCGACAGGGTTCTCTGGAAACACCATATATTTT,CSATGFSGNTIYF,few,TRBV20-1,13,TRBJ1-3,TRBD1
TGTGCCAGTAGCCCATCTCCCGTGCGTGCTGAAGCTTTCTTT,CASSPSPVRAEAFF,few,TRBV19,14,TRBJ1-1,NA
TGCGCCAGCAGCTTGGATCAGGGCTATTCACCCCTCCACTTT,CASSLDQGYSPLHF,NA,TRBV5-1,14,TRBJ1-6,NA
TGTGCCAGCAGCTCGGACAGGGGGCCTACAGAGACCCAGTACTTC,CASSSDRGPTETQYF,NA,TRBV7-6,15,TRBJ2-5,TRBD1
TGTGCCAGCAGTTACTCAAGCAATCAGCCCCAGCATTTT,CASSYSSNQPQHF,NA,TRBV6-5,13,TRBJ1-5,NA
TGTGCCAGCAGCTCGAGGGACGCGGATGGCTACACCTTC,CASSSRDADGYTF,NA,TRBV7-9,13,TRBJ1-2,NA
TGTGCCAGCACCCTCAGGAGCCAGGACTATGGCTACACCTTC,CASTLRSQDYGYTF,NA,TRBV12-3/TRBV12-4,14,TRBJ1-2,NA
TGTGCCAGCAGCTTAGGCACAGGCCAAGAGACCCAGTACTTC,CASSLGTGQETQYF,NA,TRBV7-9,14,TRBJ2-5,NA
TGTGCCAGCAGAATTGCAGGGAGCAATCAGCCCCAGCATTTT,CASRIAGSNQPQHF,few,TRBV7-2,14,TRBJ1-5,NA
TGTGCCAGCAGCTTAGGGGGGGGGACCTATGGCTACACCTTC,CASSLGGGTYGYTF,few,TRBV7-9,14,TRBJ1-2,NA
TGTGCCAGCAGTCCCGGGACAGGGGACTGGAAGACCCAGTACTTC,CASSPGTGDWKTQYF,once,TRBV6-1,15,TRBJ2-5,TRBD1
TGTGCCAGCAGCTCGCATCTCTATGGCTACACCTTC,CASSSHLYGYTF,few,TRBV5-6,12,TRBJ1-2,NA
TGTGCCAGTACCGAGACAGGGGGCCCAGATACGCAGTATTTT,CASTETGGPDTQYF,NA,TRBV19,14,TRBJ2-3,TRBD1
TGTGCCAGTAGCCTAAAGCGACAGGGCAATCAGCCCCAGCATTTT,CASSLKRQGNQPQHF,few,TRBV19,15,TRBJ1-5,NA
TGTGCCATCCGAGCGGGATGGGAGCAGTACTTC,CAIRAGWEQYF,few,TRBV10-3,11,TRBJ2-7,TRBD2
TGTGCCAGCAGTTCAGACTTGGGTAATTCACCCCTCCACTTT,CASSSDLGNSPLHF,NA,TRBV27,14,TRBJ1-6,NA
TGTGCCAGCAGCTTAGACGGGACTAGCGGCTACGAGCAGTACTTC,CASSLDGTSGYEQYF,few,TRBV11-3,15,TRBJ2-7,TRBD2
TGCAGTGCCCTAGCGGGGGCCTCTAACACCGGGGAGCTGTTTTTT,CSALAGASNTGELFF,NA,TRBV20-1,15,TRBJ2-2,TRBD2
TGTGCCAGCAGGAACAACCTGAACACTGAAGCTTTCTTT,CASRNNLNTEAFF,NA,TRBV6-2/TRBV6-3,13,TRBJ1-1,NA
TGTGCCAGCAGCCATGGACCCTCGGGCTACACCTTC,CASSHGPSGYTF,NA,TRBV7-8,12,TRBJ1-2,NA
TGCAGTGTTCTAGCGGACAGTAGGTATGAGCAGTTCTTC,CSVLADSRYEQFF,NA,TRBV20-1,13,TRBJ2-1,NA
TGCAGTGCTGGACAGGGGATCAATCAGCCCCAGCATTTT,CSAGQGINQPQHF,few,TRBV20-1,13,TRBJ1-5,TRBD1
TGTGCCAGCAGTTACTCCGGGGGGCGCTATCAGCCCCAGCATTTT,CASSYSGGRYQPQHF,few,TRBV6-2/TRBV6-3,15,TRBJ1-5,NA
TGTGCCAGCAGCTTCGGCAGATATAATTCACCCCTCCACTTT,CASSFGRYNSPLHF,NA,TRBV7-7,14,TRBJ1-6,NA
TGTGCCAGCAGCTTAGAAAGACGTTCACCCCTCCACTTT,CASSLERRSPLHF,NA,TRBV7-2,13,TRBJ1-6,NA
TGTGCCAGCAGCTTAGCGGGAGGGCCCTACAATGAGCAGTTCTTC,CASSLAGGPYNEQFF,NA,TRBV7-2,15,TRBJ2-1,TRBD2
TGTGCCACATGGAGGAGGGGCACTGAAGCTTTCTTT,CATWRRGTEAFF,few,TRBV7-2,12,TRBJ1-1,NA